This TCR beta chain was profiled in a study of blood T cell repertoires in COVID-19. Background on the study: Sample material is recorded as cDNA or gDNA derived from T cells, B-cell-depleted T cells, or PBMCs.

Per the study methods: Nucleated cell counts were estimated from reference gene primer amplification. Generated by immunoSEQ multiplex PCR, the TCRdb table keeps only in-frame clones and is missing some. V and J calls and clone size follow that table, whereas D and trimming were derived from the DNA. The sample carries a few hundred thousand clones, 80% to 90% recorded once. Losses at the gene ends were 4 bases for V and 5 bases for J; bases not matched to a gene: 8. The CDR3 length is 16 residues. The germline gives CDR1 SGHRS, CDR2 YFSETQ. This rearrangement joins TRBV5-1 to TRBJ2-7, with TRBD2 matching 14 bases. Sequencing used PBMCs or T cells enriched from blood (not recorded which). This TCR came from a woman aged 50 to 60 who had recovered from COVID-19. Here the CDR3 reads CASSDGTSGSGDEQYF. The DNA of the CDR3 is TGCGCCAGCAGCGACGGGACTAGCGGGAGTGGAGACGAGCAGTACTTC.